The next 26 T cell receptor beta chains were all read from a single sample in a study of beta chain features in type 1 diabetes. Expressed TCRB transcripts were sequenced, since all the RNA that had been isolated was reverse transcribed. Only in-frame clones appear in the TCRdb table, and some are missing; sequencing was by immunoSEQ multiplex PCR. The repertoire holds 130,000 or so clones, with 9% to 10% as singletons. The material sequenced was central memory CD4+ T cells from blood. The source of these receptors is a woman in her thirties or forties in good health.

This clone was observed a handful of times. The chain carries TRBV11-1 and TRBJ2-7; D is unresolved. CDR3 length: 13 amino acids. Trimming left V 3 bases short and J 5 bases short, with 11 bases between. CDR1 is SGHAT, CDR2 FQDESV, per germline (reference sequence). CDR3 in DNA: TGTGCCAGCAGCTTCGGTAGGAGCGACGAGCAGTACTTC. The encoded protein is CASSFGRSDEQYF.

The chain joins TRBV29-1 to TRBJ2-5; 7 bases align to TRBD1. Germline CDR1 SQVTM, CDR2 ANQGSEA. After removal of 8 bases from V and 2 bases from J, the junction contained 8 bases not matched to a gene. The CDR3 sequence is 13 residues long. The DNA of the CDR3 is TGCAGCACGTCCCAGGGGGTTCAAGAGACCCAGTACTTC. Translated, it gives CSTSQGVQETQYF.

This sequence joins TRBV25-1 and TRBJ2-1, with a possible D match to TRBD1 (6 bases). Germline V gene sequence: CDR1 MGHDK, CDR2 SYGVNS. The CDR3 runs to 15 residues. Deletions cut 7 bases from V and 6 bases from J, with 19 bases between. For the CDR3, the DNA is TGTGCCAGCACCAAACGGGCAGGGGTTATCAATGAGCAGTTCTTC. Translated: CASTKRAGVINEQFF.

In its sample, this clone was seen a few times. The V and J genes are TRBV6-6 and TRBJ1-2, with a possible D match to TRBD1 (6 bases). Germline V CDR1 and CDR2: MNHNY, SVGAGI (reference sequence). This CDR3 contains 11 residues. Deletions cut 6 bases from V and 7 bases from J, with 9 bases between. The DNA of the CDR3 is TGTGCCAGCAGAAAACAGGGTGGCTACACCTTC. Protein product: CASRKQGGYTF.

This clone was observed a few times. J is TRBJ2-7 and V is TRBV5-1; D is perhaps TRBD2 (5 bases). Trimming shortened V by 0 bases and J by 3 bases, and 7 bases separated the two germline ends. The CDR3 has 13 residues. CDR1 SGHRS and CDR2 YFSETQ come from the germline V gene. The CDR3 spells CASSLVTSYEQYF. DNA of the CDR3: TGCGCCAGCAGCTTGGTCACTAGCTACGAGCAGTACTTC.

This clone was observed a few times. The chain combines TRBV11-3 with TRBJ1-6; a weak D match, TRBD1 (5 bases). V lost 5 bases, J lost 8 bases, and 10 bases lay in between. The CDR3 loop spans 13 amino acids. Germline V gene lookup returns CDR1 SGHNT and CDR2 YENEEA. CDR3 DNA: TGTGCCAGCAGCGTCAGGGTAGATTCACCCCTCCACTTT. The encoded protein is CASSVRVDSPLHF. The variable domain in full, with the rest retrieved from reference TRBV11-3 and TRBJ1-6, is EAGVVQSPRYKIIEKKQPVAFWCNPISGHNTLYWYLQNLGQGPELLIRYENEEAVDDSQLPKDRFSAERLKGVDSTLKIQPAELGDSAVYLCASSVRVDSPLHFGNGTRLTVT.

This clone was counted a few times. The V call is TRBV29-1, the J call TRBJ1-4; D possibly corresponds to TRBD1 (6 bases). CDR3 length equals 14 residues. The V gene lost 8 bases and the J gene lost 2 bases, with 15 bases spanning the gap. Germline CDR1 reads SQVTM; CDR2 reads ANQGSEA. This CDR3 is CSISQGFTNEKLFF. The CDR3 region has the DNA TGCAGCATATCCCAGGGGTTCACTAATGAAAAACTGTTTTTT.

The chain joins TRBV21-1 to TRBJ2-6; TRBD1, as called in the table, went unchecked against the DNA. TRBV21-1 is a recognized pseudogene. The CDR3 length is 15 residues. This chain's CDR3 is CASSRPSPGANVLTF. The CDR3 DNA reads as TGTGCCAGCAGTCGTCCCAGTCCTGGGGCCAACGTCCTGACTTTC.

The V call is TRBV5-1, the J call TRBJ2-5; TRBD2 matches 8 bases. V lost 4 bases and J lost 2; bases outside the gene matches: 7. The germline V gene has CDR1 SGHRS and CDR2 YFSETQ. The CDR3 contains 15 residues. CDR3 nucleotide sequence: TGCGCCAGCAGCAACCTGCCGGGGGGGCAAGAGACCCAGTACTTC. Residues: CASSNLPGGQETQYF. Variable domain in full (rest from reference TRBV5-1 and TRBJ2-5): KAGVTQTPRYLIKTRGQQVTLSCSPISGHRSVSWYQQTPGQGLQFLFEYFSETQRNKGNFPGRFSGRQFSNSRSEMNVSTLELGDSALYLCASSNLPGGQETQYFGPGTRLLVL.

This clone was observed many times. The rearrangement uses TRBV29-1 and TRBJ1-2; D remains ambiguous. Trimming took 5 bases from V and 8 from J, leaving 9 bases between them. The CDR3 contains 10 residues. CDR1 is SQVTM, CDR2 ANQGSEA, per germline. In DNA, the CDR3 is TGCAGCGTTTCCGTCGCGGGCTACACCTTC. The encoded protein is CSVSVAGYTF.

This clone was seen more than once but under ten times. The chain has TRBV9 and TRBJ2-5, with 8 bases lining up with TRBD2. The CDR3 length is 15 residues. Germline CDR1 reads SGDLS; CDR2 reads YYNGEE. The V gene end was trimmed by 4 bases and the J gene end by 5 bases; junction bases not matched to a gene: 10. CDR3 sequence (DNA): TGTGCCAGCAGCCCTCTCACGGGGGGGCTGGAGACCCAGTACTTC. This codes for CASSPLTGGLETQYF.

This clone was seen more than once but under ten times. This CDR3 is CASSPQRQAPDGYTF. As DNA, the CDR3 is TGTGCCAGCTCACCTCAAAGACAGGCTCCGGATGGCTACACCTTC. The rearrangement links TRBV18 to TRBJ1-2, with a tentative D call TRBD1 (6 bases). The CDR3 has 15 amino acids. V was pared by 3 bases and J by 6 bases, with 17 bases between. Looked up from germline, CDR1 is KGHSH and CDR2 is LQKENI.

In its sample, this clone was seen a few times. This chain links TRBV7-9 with TRBJ1-3, with TRBD1 as a possible D gene (6 bases). Germline loops: CDR1 SEHNR, CDR2 FQNEAQ (reference sequence). Trimming pared 1 base from V and 8 bases from J, leaving 12 bases between. This CDR3 has 14 amino acids. For the CDR3, the DNA is TGTGCCAGCAGCTTAGTTACAGGGACGGACACCATATATTTT. This encodes CASSLVTGTDTIYF.

This clone was detected only a few times. This chain connects TRBV7-8 to TRBJ2-5, with 11 positions matching TRBD2. This CDR3 contains 15 residues. Trimming removed 1 base from V and 5 bases from J; junction bases left unmatched: 3. CDR1 is SGHVS and CDR2 is FQNEAQ in the germline V gene. As DNA, the CDR3 is TGTGCCAGCAGCTTAGGGACTAGCGGGTGGGAGACCCAGTACTTC. Its translation is CASSLGTSGWETQYF.

This clone was observed a handful of times. The chain employs TRBV9 and TRBJ1-3; tentative D call: TRBD1 (6 bases). Germline-derived CDR1 and CDR2 are SGDLS and YYNGEE. The V gene lost 3 bases and the J gene lost 4 bases, with 23 bases spanning the gap. The CDR3 is made up of 18 amino acids. CDR3 coding DNA: TGTGCCAGCAGCGGCGGAGGACAGCCGGGGTTAGTCGGAAACACCATATATTTT. It specifies CASSGGGQPGLVGNTIYF.

There are a few counts of this clone. Here the CDR3 reads CASSAFGNQPQHF. Here the CDR3 DNA reads TGTGCCAGCAGTGCGTTCGGGAACCAGCCCCAGCATTTT. The chain joins TRBV6-4 to TRBJ1-5; D is undetermined. CDR1 and CDR2 from the germline V gene are MRHNA and SNTAGT. Trimming took off 4 bases at V and 7 bases at J, with 11 bases between the two ends. This CDR3 contains 13 residues.

The chain carries TRBV19 and TRBJ1-5; D ambiguous. Trimming shortened V by 6 bases and J by 1 base, and 13 bases separated the two germline ends. Germline CDR1 and CDR2: LNHDA and SQIVND (reference sequence). This CDR3 comprises 15 residues. The CDR3: CASRHPEGSNQPQHF. The CDR3, as DNA: TGTGCCAGTAGGCATCCTGAGGGAAGCAATCAGCCCCAGCATTTT. Complete variable domain (other parts from reference TRBV19 and TRBJ1-5): DGGITQSPKYLFRKEGQNVTLSCEQNLNHDAMYWYRQDPGQGLRLIYYSQIVNDFQKGDIAEGYSVSREKKESFPLTVTSAQKNPTAFYLCASRHPEGSNQPQHFGDGTRLSIL.

This clone was detected only a few times. In DNA, the CDR3 is TGTGCCAGCTCCGGGGTATCTAGCACAGATACGCAGTATTTT. As protein: CASSGVSSTDTQYF. J is TRBJ2-3 and V is TRBV18; possibly TRBD2 for D (5 bases). V was shortened by 6 bases and J by 0 bases, with 10 bases between the two germline ends. The CDR3 loop spans 14 amino acids. Germline V gene data show CDR1 as KGHSH and CDR2 as LQKENI.

In this sample, this clone turned up a few times. The V and J genes are TRBV21-1 and TRBJ1-2; the D call in the table, TRBD1, was not verified against the DNA. TRBV21-1 is designated a pseudogene. The CDR3 runs 13 residues. CDR3 bases: TGTGCCAGCATCGACAGGCAACCATATGGCTACACCTTC. Translated: CASIDRQPYGYTF.

The V call is TRBV7-2, the J call TRBJ2-5, with TRBD2 matching over 7 bases. This CDR3 comprises 18 residues. The germline CDR1 and CDR2 sequences are SGHTA and FQGNSA. V dropped 4 bases and J dropped 5; count of bases not matched to a gene: 19. The CDR3 loop is CASSYDPRVSGFGETQYF. CDR3 sequence (DNA): TGTGCCAGCAGCTACGACCCCAGGGTTAGCGGGTTCGGGGAGACCCAGTACTTC.

In this sample, this clone turned up a few times. This sequence joins TRBV7-6 and TRBJ1-4; 10 bases line up with TRBD1. CDR3 length: 15 amino acids. V was pared by 6 bases and J by 6 bases, with 7 bases of the junction left unmatched. Per germline, CDR1 SGHVS and CDR2 FNYEAQ. In DNA, the CDR3 is TGTGCCAGCAGTTTACGACAGGGGGCTTATGAAAAACTGTTTTTT. Encoded protein: CASSLRQGAYEKLFF.

J is TRBJ1-6 and V is TRBV10-3; 10 bases are shared with TRBD1. J was trimmed by 8 bases and V by 8 bases; bases with no gene match: 0. CDR3 size: 12 residues. Germline-derived CDR1 and CDR2 are ENHRY and SYGVKD. The CDR3 DNA reads TGTGCCATCGGGACAGGGGATTCACCCCTCCACTTT. It codes for CAIGTGDSPLHF.

This clone was picked up a small number of times. This chain uses TRBV5-1 with TRBJ2-1; 12 bases agree with TRBD2. Losses at the gene ends were 8 bases for V and 1 base for J; bases not matched to a gene: 7. CDR1 is SGHRS, CDR2 YFSETQ, per germline. This CDR3 comprises 16 residues. CDR3 protein: CASASGGAASYNEQFF. CDR3 bases: TGCGCCAGTGCTAGCGGGGGGGCCGCGTCCTACAATGAGCAGTTCTTC.

This clone was counted at least ten times. V gene TRBV6-1 combines with J gene TRBJ2-7; 8 nucleotides agree with TRBD2. Germline-derived CDR1 and CDR2 are MNHNS and SASEGT. J gave up 4 bases and V 0 bases, and 5 bases lay outside the gene matches. The CDR3 totals 15 residues. The CDR3 reads CASSEAGGGQYEQYF. The CDR3 region has the DNA TGTGCCAGCAGTGAAGCTGGCGGGGGGCAGTACGAGCAGTACTTC.

This clone was seen a few times. The rearrangement uses TRBV18 and TRBJ1-1; 8 bases map to TRBD1. The germline gives CDR1 KGHSH, CDR2 LQKENI. J lost 4 bases, V lost 6 bases, and 13 bases had no gene match. The CDR3 is made up of 16 amino acids. CDR3 sequence: CASSPQETGVGTEAFF. CDR3 nucleotide sequence: TGTGCCAGCTCCCCCCAGGAGACAGGGGTTGGCACTGAAGCTTTCTTT.

The chain combines TRBV2 with TRBJ2-3, with TRBD2 identical over 7 bases. Germline CDR1 is SNHLY and CDR2 is FYNNEI. V lost 3 bases, J lost 0 bases, and 3 bases stayed unmatched. The CDR3 extends over 15 amino acids. The CDR3 DNA reads as TGTGCCAGCAGTGAGGTCGGGAGGAGCACAGATACGCAGTATTTT. The encoded protein is CASSEVGRSTDTQYF.